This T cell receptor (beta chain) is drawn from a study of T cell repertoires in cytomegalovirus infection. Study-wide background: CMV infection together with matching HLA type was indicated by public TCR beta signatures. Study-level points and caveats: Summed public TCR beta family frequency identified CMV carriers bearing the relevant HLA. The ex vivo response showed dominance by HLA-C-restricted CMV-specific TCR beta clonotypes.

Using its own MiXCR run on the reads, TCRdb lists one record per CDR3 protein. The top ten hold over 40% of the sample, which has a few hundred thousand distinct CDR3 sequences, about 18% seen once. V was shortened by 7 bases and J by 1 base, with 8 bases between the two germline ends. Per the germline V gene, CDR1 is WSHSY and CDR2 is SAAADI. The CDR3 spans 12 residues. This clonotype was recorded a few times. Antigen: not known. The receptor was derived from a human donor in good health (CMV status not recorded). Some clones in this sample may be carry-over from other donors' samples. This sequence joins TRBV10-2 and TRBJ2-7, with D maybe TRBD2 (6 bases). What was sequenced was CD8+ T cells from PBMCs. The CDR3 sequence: CASTGDSYEQYF. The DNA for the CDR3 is TGCGCCAGCACGGGAGATTCCTACGAGCAGTACTTC.